These T cell receptor beta chains were read from a single sample in a study of blood T cell repertoires in COVID-19. Assay used: immunoSEQ multiplex PCR; TCRdb lists only in-frame clones, some missing. This repertoire shows 220,000 or so clones, 84% found once; its top ten account for 4.5% to 5.5%. The sample was peripheral blood. Receptors were obtained from a woman aged 55-69 years who had recovered from COVID-19. Both conserved end residues are part of each CDR3. D genes are given only for firm matches. A row's size may be missing; if present it is once, few, many or a size class.

>TRBV3-1/TRBV3-2|few|TRBJ1-6|NA
CASSPLNSPLHF
TGTGCCAGCAGCCCTTTAAATTCACCCCTCCACTTT
>TRBV18|NA|TRBJ1-5|NA
CASSPPGRNQPQHF
TGTGCCAGCTCACCACCGGGCCGCAATCAGCCCCAGCATTTT
>TRBV27|NA|TRBJ1-2|NA
CASSRQVLGGYTF
TGTGCCAGCAGTCGACAGGTCCTAGGTGGCTACACCTTC
>TRBV20-1|NA|TRBJ2-7|TRBD2
CSASAAGGTYEQYF
TGCAGTGCTAGTGCCGCGGGGGGGACCTACGAGCAGTACTTC
>TRBV19|NA|TRBJ2-3|TRBD2
CASSTRFSGGSTDTQYF
TGTGCCAGTAGCACGCGGTTTAGCGGGGGGAGCACAGATACGCAGTATTTT
>TRBV4-2|NA|TRBJ1-1|TRBD1
CASSQDRGPKIGNEAFF
TGTGCCAGCAGCCAAGATAGGGGGCCAAAGATTGGAAATGAAGCTTTCTTT
>TRBV19|once|TRBJ1-1|NA
CASKGVSFLILGTEAFF
TGTGCCAGTAAAGGGGTCAGTTTCTTGATTTTAGGCACTGAAGCTTTCTTT
>TRBV4-3|NA|TRBJ2-7|NA
CASSQDLARRSYEQYF
TGCGCCAGCAGCCAAGATCTCGCGCGTCGTTCCTACGAGCAGTACTTC
>TRBV30|NA|TRBJ1-1|NA
CAWSVGQGRNTEAFF
TGTGCCTGGAGTGTAGGGCAGGGGAGGAACACTGAAGCTTTCTTT
>TRBV11-1|NA|TRBJ2-7|NA
CASSFTGFGRAYEQYF
TGTGCCAGCAGCTTTACAGGGTTTGGGCGAGCCTACGAGCAGTACTTC
>TRBV5-8|NA|TRBJ2-1|NA
CASSLWDSGRQFF
TGTGCCAGCAGCCTCTGGGACTCCGGGAGGCAGTTCTTC
>TRBV4-2|NA|TRBJ2-7|TRBD2
CASSQESPGLGYYEQYF
TGTGCCAGCAGCCAAGAGAGCCCGGGACTAGGATACTACGAGCAGTACTTC
>TRBV19|NA|TRBJ1-5|NA
CASSPRRDTYHQPQHF
TGTGCCAGTAGTCCCAGAAGGGACACCTATCATCAGCCCCAGCATTTT
>TRBV30|NA|TRBJ1-4|NA
CAWKRGGSGEKLFF
TGTGCCTGGAAACGGGGAGGGTCGGGAGAAAAACTGTTTTTT
>TRBV7-8|NA|TRBJ1-2|TRBD1
CASSAPGQVSGDF
TGTGCCAGCAGCGCACCGGGACAGGTCTCCGGAGACTTC
>TRBV13|NA|TRBJ2-1|NA
CASNSRGGSYNEQFF
TGTGCCAGCAATTCGCGGGGTGGCTCCTACAATGAGCAGTTCTTC
>TRBV27|few|TRBJ1-4|NA
CASSPLGGGLEKLFF
TGTGCCAGCAGTCCCCTAGGAGGAGGTCTTGAAAAACTGTTTTTT
>TRBV19|NA|TRBJ2-2|TRBD1
CASSDGTGGSFSGELFF
TGTGCCAGTAGTGACGGGACAGGGGGTTCCTTTTCCGGGGAGCTGTTTTTT
>TRBV2|few|TRBJ1-1|NA
CANSPQLNTEAFF
TGTGCTAACAGTCCACAGTTGAACACTGAAGCTTTCTTT
>TRBV5-1|NA|TRBJ1-1|NA
CASSLVVGSAEAFF
TGCGCCAGCAGCTTGGTTGTAGGGAGCGCTGAAGCTTTCTTT
>TRBV3-1/TRBV3-2|NA|TRBJ2-3|NA
CASPKATSRKDTQYF
TGTGCCAGCCCTAAGGCCACTAGCCGGAAAGATACGCAGTATTTT
>TRBV3-1/TRBV3-2|NA|TRBJ2-2|TRBD1
CASSRNDRGRKFDTGELFF
TGTGCCAGCAGCCGAAACGACAGGGGGCGAAAATTCGACACCGGGGAGCTGTTTTTT
>TRBV20-1|NA|TRBJ1-3|NA
CSASPLETIYF
TGCAGTGCGTCCCCTTTGGAGACCATATATTTT
>TRBV6-6|NA|TRBJ2-7|TRBD1
CASSSGGSYEQYF
TGTGCCAGCAGCTCAGGGGGCTCCTACGAGCAGTACTTC
>TRBV6-5|once|TRBJ2-7|NA
CASSYSPDSYEQYF
TGTGCCAGCAGTTACTCCCCAGATTCCTACGAGCAGTACTTC
>TRBV5-4|once|TRBJ2-7|TRBD2
CASSLAGRAGIEQYF
TGTGCCAGCAGCTTGGCAGGTAGAGCGGGGATCGAGCAGTACTTC
>TRBV7-7|NA|TRBJ2-5|TRBD1
CASSLGQGAQETQYF
TGTGCTAGCAGCCTCGGACAGGGGGCCCAAGAGACCCAGTACTTC
>TRBV18|NA|TRBJ2-7|NA
CASSPLAVSYEQYF
TGTGCCAGCTCACCACTAGCGGTTTCCTACGAGCAGTACTTC
>TRBV5-1|NA|TRBJ1-1|NA
CASSLLRGLDTEAFF
TGCGCCAGCAGCTTATTAAGGGGTTTGGACACTGAAGCTTTCTTT
>TRBV3-1/TRBV3-2|NA|TRBJ1-2|NA
CASSQLGGAPTF
TGTGCCAGCAGCCAACTTGGGGGGGCCCCGACCTTC
>TRBV6-6|NA|TRBJ2-5|NA
CATEGEVLGLETQYF
TGTGCCACAGAGGGTGAGGTCTTGGGGTTAGAGACCCAGTACTTC
>TRBV7-7|NA|TRBJ2-1|TRBD2
CASSLGLAGDYEQFF
TGTGCTAGCAGCTTAGGACTAGCGGGGGACTATGAGCAGTTCTTC
>TRBV5-6|NA|TRBJ2-3|NA
CASSFLRFTDTQYF
TGTGCCAGCAGCTTTCTCCGGTTTACAGATACGCAGTATTTT
>TRBV7-9|NA|TRBJ2-5|TRBD2
CASTNPREGFQETQYF
TGTGCCAGCACCAACCCTCGGGAGGGGTTTCAAGAGACCCAGTACTTC
>TRBV19|NA|TRBJ2-3|NA
CASSQVRTDTQYF
TGTGCCAGTAGCCAGGTTCGCACAGATACGCAGTATTTT
>TRBV7-9|NA|TRBJ1-1|TRBD1
CASSPSPGTGLDPEAFF
TGTGCCAGCAGCCCAAGTCCCGGGACAGGGTTGGATCCTGAAGCTTTCTTT
>TRBV27|NA|TRBJ2-3|NA
CASSLRQGVGTDTQYF
TGTGCCAGCAGTTTAAGGCAGGGCGTTGGCACAGATACGCAGTATTTT
>TRBV24-1|NA|TRBJ2-7|TRBD1
CATSDLLGGQGYEQYF
TGTGCCACCAGTGATTTGCTGGGGGGACAGGGTTACGAGCAGTACTTC
>TRBV11-2|few|TRBJ1-3|NA
CASSLGSGYTIYF
TGTGCCAGCAGCTTAGGATCAGGGTACACCATATATTTT
>TRBV6-5|once|TRBJ2-2|TRBD2
CASSYSSGGAGELFF
TGTGCCAGCAGTTACTCTAGCGGGGGGGCCGGGGAGCTGTTTTTT
>TRBV19|NA|TRBJ2-1|TRBD2
CASSIGLAGGNEQFF
TGTGCCAGTAGTATCGGTCTAGCGGGGGGCAATGAGCAGTTCTTC
>TRBV5-1|NA|TRBJ2-1|TRBD2
CASSFRGGVNNEQFF
TGCGCCAGCAGCTTTCGCGGGGGGGTAAACAATGAGCAGTTCTTC